The next 17 T cell receptor beta chains were all read from a single sample in a study of lymphopenia after photon versus proton radiotherapy. Data came from immunoSEQ multiplex PCR; TCRdb stores just in-frame clones and leaves some out. The data hold tens of thousands of clones, with around 80% observed a single time. Material: peripheral blood, obtained from a patient treated with photon-based radiotherapy. These receptor sequences come from a man aged 45 to 65 with gastric cancer.

This sequence joins TRBV4-2 and TRBJ2-7; 7 nucleotides align to TRBD2. Germline assignment: CDR1 LGHNA and CDR2 YNFKEQ. Trimming took 0 bases from V and 1 from J; bases not matched to a gene: 6. The CDR3 contains 16 residues. In DNA form, the CDR3 reads TGTGCCAGCAGCCAAGATCCGGGGGGTCGGTCCTACGAGCAGTACTTC. It yields the protein CASSQDPGGRSYEQYF.

This chain links TRBV28 with TRBJ2-7; 8 nucleotides line up with TRBD1. Germline trimming cut 3 bases from V and 1 base from J; bases unmatched to any gene: 5. In germline, CDR1 is MDHEN, CDR2 SYDVKM. This CDR3 has 15 residues. The CDR3 reads CASSFPDRGSYEQYF. The CDR3, as DNA: TGTGCCAGCAGTTTCCCCGACAGGGGATCCTACGAGCAGTACTTC.

This sequence joins TRBV5-1 and TRBJ1-1; TRBD1 might be the D (5 bases). With 0 bases removed from V and 1 base from J, the gap between germline ends came to 16 bases. This CDR3 has 17 amino acids. Germline V gives CDR1 SGHRS, CDR2 YFSETQ. The CDR3 protein is CASSLGLGTRGNTEAFF. CDR3 DNA: TGCGCCAGCAGCTTGGGATTAGGGACGAGAGGGAACACTGAAGCTTTCTTT.

The chain links TRBV30 to TRBJ2-1, with TRBD2 as a possible D gene (6 bases). CDR1 GTSNPN and CDR2 SVGIG come from the germline V gene (reference sequence). This CDR3 comprises 14 residues. Deletions cut 4 bases from V and 0 bases from J, with 10 bases between. The CDR3 spells CAWTGGVSYNEQFF. DNA of the CDR3: TGTGCCTGGACGGGCGGGGTCTCCTACAATGAGCAGTTCTTC.

This sequence joins TRBV7-2 and TRBJ2-5, with TRBD2 as a possible D gene (6 bases). CDR3 size: 14 residues. CDR1 and CDR2 from the germline V gene are SGHTA and FQGNSA. V lost 4 bases and J lost 7, with 16 bases in between. The CDR3 region has the DNA TGTGCCAGCAGCTCCCGACTAGGCCAGAGGACCCAGTACTTC. It yields the protein CASSSRLGQRTQYF.

This chain connects TRBV4-1 to TRBJ2-2; D is perhaps TRBD1 or TRBD2 (6 bases each). This CDR3 contains 16 residues. Germline CDR1 MGHRA, CDR2 YSYEKL. The V end was cut by 2 bases, the J end by 5 bases, with 15 bases between. The CDR3 bases are TGCGCCAGCAGCCAACCCCCACGAGGGGGGACCGGGGAGCTGTTTTTT. Translating it yields CASSQPPRGGTGELFF.

The chain is built from TRBV29-1 and TRBJ1-1; 7 bases are a match to TRBD1. Germline V CDR1 and CDR2: SQVTM, ANQGSEA. J lost 2 bases, V lost 6 bases, and 6 bases had no gene match. The CDR3 extends over 13 amino acids. The CDR3 DNA is TGCAGCGTGATACGGACAGGCAACACTGAAGCTTTCTTT. Protein sequence: CSVIRTGNTEAFF. The full variable domain, with the rest looked up from reference TRBV29-1 and TRBJ1-1, is SAVISQKPSRDICQRGTSLTIQCQVDSQVTMMFWYRQQPGQSLTLIATANQGSEATYESGFVIDKFPISRPNLTFSTLTVSNMSPEDSSIYLCSVIRTGNTEAFFGQGTRLTVV.

This clone was observed a single time. This chain uses TRBV6-5 with TRBJ1-4; TRBD1 might be the D (6 bases). Germline assignment: CDR1 MNHEY and CDR2 SVGAGI. This CDR3 is built from 14 residues. V lost 4 bases to trimming and J lost 8 bases, with 14 bases between them. CDR3 protein: CASSWGLRREKLFF. The CDR3 DNA is TGTGCCAGCAGTTGGGGGCTACGTCGCGAAAAACTGTTTTTT.

The chain links TRBV6-5 to TRBJ2-7; D perhaps matches TRBD1 (6 bases). Germline CDR1 MNHEY, CDR2 SVGAGI. The CDR3 totals 12 residues. The V and J ends lost 7 bases and 7 bases respectively, with 14 bases between them. The CDR3 DNA reads as TGTGCCAGCACCAAGTCAGGGGTAGAGCAGTACTTC. This translates into CASTKSGVEQYF.

A remark on this clone: Other DNA sequences in this sample translate to the same CDR3. This chain connects TRBV30 to TRBJ1-2; D unresolved. V gave up 3 bases and J gave up 1 base, with 12 bases separating them. CDR1 and CDR2 (germline): GTSNPN, SVGIG (reference sequence). CDR3 length: 14 amino acids. The CDR3 nucleotides read TGTGCCTGGAGCAAAAGGAGAGTTAACTATGGCTACACCTTC. It specifies CAWSKRRVNYGYTF. Full variable domain (outside the CDR3, taken from reference TRBV30 and TRBJ1-2): SQTIHQWPATLVQPVGSPLSLECTVEGTSNPNLYWYRQAAGRGLQLLFYSVGIGQISSEVPQNLSASRPQDRQFILSSKKLLLSDSGFYLCAWSKRRVNYGYTFGSGTRLTVV.

The chain is built from TRBV5-1 and TRBJ1-1, with TRBD1 as a possible D gene (6 bases). Germline-derived CDR1 and CDR2 are SGHRS and YFSETQ. Deletions cut 4 bases from V and 1 base from J, with 14 bases between. CDR3 length equals 15 residues. Here the CDR3 DNA reads TGCGCCAGCAGCCCCGGGTCGGGACAGAACACTGAAGCTTTCTTT. Amino acids: CASSPGSGQNTEAFF.

V and J are TRBV5-4 and TRBJ1-1, with 7 bases identical to TRBD1. This CDR3 region has 13 residues. V was pared by 1 base and J by 6 bases, with 3 bases of the junction left unmatched. Germline V gene data show CDR1 as SGHNT and CDR2 as YYREEE (reference sequence). CDR3 DNA: TGTGCCAGCAGCTTGCAGGGGGACGCTGAAGCTTTCTTT. It encodes CASSLQGDAEAFF.

The rearrangement uses TRBV25-1 and TRBJ1-6; no reliable D call. Germline V gene data show CDR1 as MGHDK and CDR2 as SYGVNS. The CDR3 contains 12 residues. The V gene lost 3 bases and the J gene lost 3 bases, with 0 bases spanning the gap. The CDR3 region is CASSDYNSPLHF. The DNA of the CDR3 is TGTGCCAGCAGTGACTATAATTCACCCCTCCACTTT.

The chain couples TRBV5-1 to TRBJ2-3; 12 bases line up with TRBD2. V was pared by 5 bases and J by 2 bases, with 15 bases of the junction left unmatched. Germline V CDR1 and CDR2: SGHRS, YFSETQ. The CDR3 runs 19 residues. CDR3 sequence (DNA): TGCGCCAGCAGTCGCGAAGCTAGCGGGAGGGCCATTTTCACAGATACGCAGTATTTT. It yields the protein CASSREASGRAIFTDTQYF.

The chain has TRBV4-3 and TRBJ2-7; possible D gene TRBD1, 7 bases. V lost 0 bases, J lost 6 bases, and 12 bases lay in between. The CDR3 is 14 amino acids. The germline V gene encodes CDR1 LGHNA and CDR2 YSLEER. The CDR3 region has the DNA TGCGCCAGCAGCCAAGATCGGGGGACAGTCGAGCAGTACTTC. This encodes CASSQDRGTVEQYF.

The chain links TRBV5-4 to TRBJ2-1, with no clear D. Trimming removed 0 bases at V and 5 bases at J, with 0 bases between. This CDR3 contains 11 residues. From germline, CDR1 is SGHNT and CDR2 YYREEE (reference sequence). This chain's CDR3 is CASSLDNEQFF. CDR3 bases: TGTGCCAGCAGCTTGGACAATGAGCAGTTCTTC.

This sequence joins TRBV7-7 and TRBJ2-5; 10 bases map to TRBD2. The DNA end is more similar to TRBJ2-7, so the J call may be wrong. CDR1 is SSHAT, CDR2 FNYEAQ, per germline (reference sequence). This CDR3 has 13 amino acids. CDR3 amino acids: CASSLGTSGEQYF. CDR3 DNA: TGTGCCAGCAGCTTAGGGACTAGCGGCGAGCAGTACTTC.